This T cell receptor beta chain was sequenced in a study of T cells expressing NK-cell markers (TCRdb year 2020). About the study as a whole: Under ten donors provided sorted CD3+CD56+NKG2C+, CD3+CD56+NKG2C- and CD3+CD56-NKG2C+ T-cell subsets, whose TCR beta-chain repertoires were profiled. Libraries were sequenced as 2 x 150 bp reads on Illumina HiSeq 2000/2500, MiSeq or NextSeq. All eight donors whose samples were sequenced were randomly selected healthy volunteers, three of them men and five women. Among the eight sequenced donors, only one was HCMV-seronegative, while the other seven were HCMV-seropositive.

Overall study outcomes, separate from this receptor: Those dominant clonotypes were again the most abundant among CD3+CD56-NKG2C+ cells in a handful of donors, at about 25-60.1%. It remained unclear whether the expanded NKG2C-expressing T cell clones were specific for HCMV antigens. In roughly 6 donors, the dominant CD3+CD56+NKG2C+ clonotypes ranked among the top 10 CD8+ clonotypes, making up about 1.0-8% of CD8+ T cells.

With regard to this clonotype: Its antigen remains undetermined.

A commercial ELISA kit detecting HCMV-specific IgG in serum was used to determine HCMV serostatus. Ficoll density gradient centrifugation was used to isolate peripheral blood mononuclear cells from blood. The listed sequencing device is Illumina HiSeq 2000. 5'RACE template switching, by which a universal primer site and unique molecular identifiers were added, was used to make TCR beta cDNA libraries. Priming for cDNA synthesis came from the TCR beta constant segment, and two successive PCR amplification steps followed. Per the source publication's procedure: MIGEC was used to demultiplex reads and group the reads by UMI, and MiTCR was used to assemble and quantify clonotypes. Only TCR cDNA sequences supported by at least two reads were kept to exclude erroneous sequences. Downstream repertoire analysis used the tcR package, and clonotypes were matched across fractions by CDR3 nucleotide sequence plus V segment. VDJmatch was used to annotate antigen specificity against VDJdb, with one amino acid substitution allowed in CDR3. TCRdb reprocessed the reads and lists each CDR3 protein sequence as a single entry, with no DNA. Here the V and J calls rest on TCRdb's processing, not on the authors' analysis. For this sample, the table gives over 200,000 distinct CDR3 sequences. The leading ten clones occupy under 0.5% of the sample.

Sequences SGHVS (CDR1) and FNYEAQ (CDR2) are obtained from the germline V gene. Including cysteine and phenylalanine, the CDR3 has 13 amino acids. No DNA accompanies this entry. The clonotype was recovered from a man in his late teens or twenties in good health. Donor details come from another sample of the same person, matched by shared clones. The sample was blood T cells: a sorted CD56 or NKG2C T cell subset, CD4+ or CD8+ T cells, or bulk PBMC T cells (not recorded which). The chain is assembled from TRBV7-6 and TRBJ1-1. CDR3 reads: CASSKGGDTEAFF.